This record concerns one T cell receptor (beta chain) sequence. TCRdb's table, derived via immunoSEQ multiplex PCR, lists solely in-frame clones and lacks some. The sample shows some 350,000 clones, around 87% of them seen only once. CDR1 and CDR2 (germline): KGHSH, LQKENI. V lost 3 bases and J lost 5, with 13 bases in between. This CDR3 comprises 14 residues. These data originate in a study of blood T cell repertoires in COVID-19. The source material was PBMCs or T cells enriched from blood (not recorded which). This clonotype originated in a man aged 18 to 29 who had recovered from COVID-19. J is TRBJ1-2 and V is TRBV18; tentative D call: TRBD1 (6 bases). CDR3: CASSPSGAPYGYTF. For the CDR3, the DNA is TGTGCCAGCTCACCGTCAGGGGCCCCTTATGGCTACACCTTC.